This record concerns one T cell receptor beta chain sequence. From germline, CDR1 is LGHDT and CDR2 YNNKEL (reference sequence). This CDR3 comprises 17 residues. V was clipped by 4 bases and J by 1 base; unmatched bases: 7. Study processing details: Researchers report that nucleated cell counts were estimated from reference gene primer amplification. Sequencing used immunoSEQ multiplex PCR; TCRdb keeps in-frame clones, though not all of them. V, J and clone size were drawn from that table, and D and trimming were deduced from the DNA. The sample lists approximately 230,000 clones, 80% to 90% seen once, with approximately 2.1% in the top ten. This entry belongs to a study of blood T cell repertoires in COVID-19. Looking at the study overall: Collection of acute and convalescent COVID-19 samples took place in the United States, Italy and Spain. Nucleic acid was either cDNA or gDNA, and it came from T cells, B-cell-depleted T cells, or PBMCs.

The rearrangement uses TRBV3-1 (or the pseudogene TRBV3-2) and TRBJ2-2, with 9 nucleotides matching TRBD2. This receptor was identified in a man aged 25-45 years who had recovered from COVID-19. The sequencing sample was made of peripheral blood. CDR3 amino acids: CASSLIQTSGNTGELFF. The CDR3 coding sequence is TGTGCCAGCAGCCTCATCCAGACTAGCGGGAACACCGGGGAGCTGTTTTTT.